One sample yielded the 10 T cell receptor beta chains listed below, sequenced in a study of early T cells in non-severe SARS-CoV-2 infection. TCRdb re-analysed the 5' RACE reads in MiXCR, keeping a single row per CDR3 protein. The repertoire includes approximately 66,000 distinct CDR3 sequences, about 13% of them detected once, and approximately 5.5% sits in the top ten. The sequencing sample was made of whole blood. These receptors were collected from an adult who was a healthcare worker with PCR-confirmed SARS-CoV-2 infection or an uninfected control (not recorded which).

This clonotype was detected a few times. The chain recombines TRBV11-3 with TRBJ1-3, with D unresolved. This CDR3 is 15 amino acids long. Germline CDR1 SGHNT, CDR2 YENEEA. The V end was cut by 3 bases, the J end by 0 bases, with 9 bases between. The CDR3: CASSFSVNSGNTIYF. In DNA, the CDR3 is TGTGCCAGCAGCTTTTCCGTCAACTCTGGAAACACCATATATTTT.

This clonotype has a count of ten or more. This chain joins TRBV2 and TRBJ1-2; 7 positions match TRBD1. Germline-derived CDR1 and CDR2 are SNHLY and FYNNEI. There are 13 residues in the CDR3. Germline trimming cut 8 bases from V and 4 bases from J; bases unmatched to any gene: 7. The CDR3 loop reads CASAWDSSYGYTF. CDR3 DNA sequence: TGTGCCAGCGCTTGGGACAGTTCCTATGGCTACACCTTC.

This clonotype was observed a handful of times. This sequence joins TRBV4-1 and TRBJ2-3, with D uncertain. The CDR3 has 14 residues. Germline V CDR1 and CDR2: MGHRA, YSYEKL. The ends were cut back, 1 base at V and 1 base at J, with 6 bases in the middle. The CDR3: CASSQGGRTDTQYF. DNA of the CDR3: TGCGCCAGCAGCCAAGGTGGGCGCACAGATACGCAGTATTTT.

This clonotype appeared a few times. V and J are TRBV29-1 and TRBJ2-7; no clear D gene. CDR1 and CDR2 from the germline V gene are SQVTM and ANQGSEA. The CDR3 runs 11 residues. The V end was cut by 4 bases, the J end by 3 bases, with 7 bases between. The CDR3 loop is CSVAVLYEQYF. CDR3 bases: TGCAGCGTTGCGGTTCTCTACGAGCAGTACTTC.

Written as DNA, the CDR3 is TGTGCCAGCAGCTTAGCGGCAGGGGACAATCAGCCCCAGCATTTT. Protein product: CASSLAAGDNQPQHF. This chain connects TRBV7-9 to TRBJ1-5; maybe TRBD1 (6 bases). Germline assignment: CDR1 SEHNR and CDR2 FQNEAQ (reference sequence). Trimming removed 0 bases at V and 3 bases at J, with 9 bases between. This CDR3 region has 15 residues. Full variable domain (outside the CDR3, taken from reference TRBV7-9 and TRBJ1-5): DTGVSQNPRHKITKRGQNVTFRCDPISEHNRLYWYRQTLGQGPEFLTYFQNEAQLEKSRLLSDRFSAERPKGSFSTLEIQRTEQGDSAMYLCASSLAAGDNQPQHFGDGTRLSIL.

This clonotype was counted ten times or more. The rearrangement uses TRBV4-1 and TRBJ2-3, with 7 bases matching TRBD2. V was pared by 6 bases and J by 3 bases, with 9 bases of the junction left unmatched. Germline V lookup: CDR1 MGHRA, CDR2 YSYEKL. CDR3 size: 15 residues. The CDR3 region has the DNA TGCGCCAGCAGGCAACAAAGCGGGAATACAGATACGCAGTATTTT. Protein: CASRQQSGNTDTQYF.

This clonotype was seen many times. J is TRBJ2-2 and V is TRBV7-9; the D gene could be TRBD1 or TRBD2 (7 bases each). V was clipped by 4 bases and J by 6 bases, with 27 bases between them. The germline CDR1 and CDR2 sequences are SEHNR and FQNEAQ (reference sequence). This CDR3 region has 19 residues. CDR3 residues: CASSSRDRVAGASAGELFF. The DNA for the CDR3 is TGTGCCAGCAGCTCGCGAGACAGGGTGGCGGGAGCGAGTGCCGGGGAGCTGTTTTTT.

This clonotype appeared a few times. The CDR3 nucleotides read TGTGCCAGTAGTCCCTCTCTCTCGAACACCGGGGAGCTGTTTTTT. Its translation is CASSPSLSNTGELFF. The rearrangement joins TRBV19 to TRBJ2-2, with D uncertain. This CDR3 has 15 amino acids. The germline CDR1 and CDR2 sequences are LNHDA and SQIVND (reference sequence). V lost 5 bases and J lost 0, with 10 bases in between.

This clonotype was counted ten times or more. The genes are TRBV7-6 and TRBJ2-5, with D possibly TRBD1 on 5 matching bases. CDR1 is SGHVS and CDR2 is FNYEAQ in the germline V gene. V was clipped by 3 bases and J by 1 base, with 9 bases between them. This CDR3 has 14 residues. The CDR3 DNA reads TGTGCCAGCAGCTTGCGGACATTCCAAGAGACCCAGTACTTC. This translates into CASSLRTFQETQYF.

The V call is TRBV29-1, the J call TRBJ2-5, with TRBD1 as a possible D gene (5 bases). The CDR3 totals 14 residues. CDR1 and CDR2 from the germline V gene are SQVTM and ANQGSEA. V lost 6 bases, J lost 5 bases, and 19 bases lay in between. CDR3 amino acids: CSVLGVRVVETQYF. Written as DNA, the CDR3 is TGCAGCGTGCTGGGCGTCAGGGTAGTGGAGACCCAGTACTTC.